These 20 T cell receptor beta chains were sequenced from one sample in a study of blood T cell repertoires in COVID-19. Clones were sequenced by immunoSEQ multiplex PCR, and TCRdb holds only the in-frame ones, with some missing. In the table there are more than 100,000 clones, around 64% of which are singletons. The sample comprised peripheral blood. These receptors were taken from a human donor with acute or convalescent COVID-19. The donor label of this sample is uncertain.

This clone was observed a few times. J is TRBJ2-3 and V is TRBV2, with 14 bases that match TRBD2. The germline gives CDR1 SNHLY, CDR2 FYNNEI. This CDR3 comprises 15 residues. V gave up 6 bases and J gave up 8 bases; unmatched junction bases: 7. The CDR3 loop is CASRVGLAGGGTQYF. The CDR3 nucleotides read TGTGCCAGCAGGGTTGGACTAGCGGGGGGAGGTACGCAGTATTTT. The full variable domain, with the rest looked up from reference TRBV2 and TRBJ2-3, is EPEVTQTPSHQVTQMGQEVILRCVPISNHLYFYWYRQILGQKVEFLVSFYNNEISEKSEIFDDQFSVERPDGSNFTLKIRSTKLEDSAMYFCASRVGLAGGGTQYFGPGTRLTVL.

The rearrangement joins TRBV7-9 to TRBJ1-2; D uncertain. Per the germline V gene, CDR1 is SEHNR and CDR2 is FQNEAQ (reference sequence). This CDR3 region has 15 residues. Trimming took off 5 bases at V and 0 bases at J, with 13 bases between the two ends. The DNA for the CDR3 is TGTGCCAGCAGCACCGACGGGAGATCTAACTATGGCTACACCTTC. Its translation is CASSTDGRSNYGYTF.

The chain is built from TRBV6-6 and TRBJ1-5; 10 bases agree with TRBD1. CDR1 MNHNY and CDR2 SVGAGI come from the germline V gene (reference sequence). With V trimmed by 6 bases and J by 6 bases, 5 bases remained unmatched. CDR3 length: 14 amino acids. CDR3 DNA: TGTGCCAGCAGACGACAGGGGGCGGGTCAGCCCCAGCATTTT. As protein: CASRRQGAGQPQHF.

The chain uses TRBV24-1 and TRBJ2-3; 12 bases fit TRBD2. The junction had 17 bases not matched to a gene; V was cut back by 3 bases and J by 2 bases. The CDR3 runs 21 residues. Germline CDR1 and CDR2: KGHDR and SFDVKD. The CDR3 coding sequence is TGTGCCACCAGTGATCCAGGCACACTAGCGGGGGGTCCCCTCCCCACAGATACGCAGTATTTT. Translating gives CATSDPGTLAGGPLPTDTQYF.

The chain couples TRBV3-1 (or the pseudogene TRBV3-2) to TRBJ2-3; a weak D match, TRBD2 (7 bases). The CDR3 is made up of 14 amino acids. Germline values: CDR1 LGHDT, CDR2 YNNKEL (reference sequence). Trimming left V 4 bases short and J 1 base short, with 9 bases between. The CDR3 sequence: CASSRGGGTDTQYF. For the CDR3, the DNA is TGTGCCAGCAGCCGAGGGGGGGGCACAGATACGCAGTATTTT.

This clone has only a few counts. The rearrangement joins TRBV30 to TRBJ1-5, with a possible D match to TRBD1 (5 bases). The ends were cut back, 2 bases at V and 7 bases at J, with 12 bases in the middle. This CDR3 is 13 amino acids long. Germline CDR1 GTSNPN, CDR2 SVGIG (reference sequence). CDR3 sequence: CAWSTGNEQPQHF. CDR3 nucleotide sequence: TGTGCCTGGAGTACAGGAAACGAGCAGCCCCAGCATTTT. Full variable domain (missing parts from reference TRBV30 and TRBJ1-5): SQTIHQWPATLVQPVGSPLSLECTVEGTSNPNLYWYRQAAGRGLQLLFYSVGIGQISSEVPQNLSASRPQDRQFILSSKKLLLSDSGFYLCAWSTGNEQPQHFGDGTRLSIL.

This sequence joins TRBV5-1 and TRBJ2-1; 14 positions agree with TRBD2. The germline CDR1 and CDR2 sequences are SGHRS and YFSETQ. J gave up 5 bases and V 8 bases, and 6 bases lay outside the gene matches. The CDR3 consists of 15 residues. The CDR3 is CASATSGGVNNEQFF. Here the CDR3 DNA reads TGCGCCAGTGCGACTAGCGGGGGGGTTAACAATGAGCAGTTCTTC.

The genes are TRBV3-1 (or the pseudogene TRBV3-2) and TRBJ1-1, with TRBD1 matching 7 bases. Germline assignment: CDR1 LGHDT and CDR2 YNNKEL (reference sequence). The trim removed 1 base at V and 11 bases at J, leaving 7 bases unmatched. The CDR3 spans 13 residues. CDR3 sequence (DNA): TGTGCCAGCAGCCAAGGACAGGGCCTGGGCGCTTTCTTT. Translated: CASSQGQGLGAFF.

This clone was recorded only once. J is TRBJ1-3 and V is TRBV7-9; D unresolved. The CDR3 loop spans 15 amino acids. Germline assignment: CDR1 SEHNR and CDR2 FQNEAQ (reference sequence). Deletions cut 5 bases from V and 1 base from J, with 12 bases between. The chain's CDR3 is CASSPTVDSGNTIYF. Here the CDR3 DNA reads TGTGCCAGCAGCCCAACGGTCGATTCTGGAAACACCATATATTTT.

J is TRBJ2-5 and V is TRBV5-1; 7 bases line up with TRBD2. Germline lookup yields CDR1 SGHRS and CDR2 YFSETQ. The V gene end was trimmed by 7 bases and the J gene end by 4 bases; junction bases not matched to a gene: 13. The CDR3 extends over 15 amino acids. The CDR3 is CASRSERGEGETQYF. Written as DNA, the CDR3 is TGCGCCAGCCGATCTGAGCGGGGCGAGGGAGAGACCCAGTACTTC.

In its sample, this clone was seen a few times. The V gene is TRBV10-3, the J gene TRBJ2-7, with D possibly matching TRBD2 (6 bases). CDR3 length equals 12 residues. Germline V CDR1 and CDR2: ENHRY, SYGVKD. V was cut by 1 base and J by 5 bases, with 6 bases left in between. The CDR3, as DNA: TGTGCCATCAGTGAGTGGGGGGACGAGCAGTACGTC. It translates to CAISEWGDEQYV.

The J gene is TRBJ1-2, the V gene TRBV5-1; D gene uncertain. The CDR3 is 14 amino acids. Looked up from germline, CDR1 is SGHRS and CDR2 is YFSETQ. V was pared by 0 bases and J by 0 bases, with 6 bases between. The CDR3 DNA reads as TGCGCCAGCAGCTTGGACTTCGCTAACTATGGCTACACCTTC. Translation: CASSLDFANYGYTF.

This chain uses TRBV6-6 with TRBJ1-2; D might be TRBD1 (5 bases). This CDR3 is 15 amino acids long. In germline, CDR1 is MNHNY, CDR2 SVGAGI (reference sequence). V lost 2 bases and J lost 3, with 13 bases in between. The CDR3, as DNA: TGTGCCAGCAGTTACGGGCAGGGTTCCCACTATGGCTACACCTTC. Its protein is CASSYGQGSHYGYTF.

The V call is TRBV10-3, the J call TRBJ2-7; D not certain. There are 14 residues in the CDR3. Germline V gives CDR1 ENHRY, CDR2 SYGVKD. The V end was cut by 2 bases, the J end by 5 bases, with 13 bases between. CDR3 DNA sequence: TGTGCCATCAGTGAGCCCGGTTGGGCCGACGAGCAGTACGTC. Translation gives CAISEPGWADEQYV.

The CDR3 is CASSLVGWRGGNEQFF. The CDR3 DNA follows: TGTGCCAGCAGCCTAGTGGGTTGGCGGGGGGGCAATGAGCAGTTCTTC. The chain employs TRBV13 and TRBJ2-1, with TRBD2 identical over 9 bases. The germline gives CDR1 PRHDT, CDR2 FYEKMQ (reference sequence). The V gene end was trimmed by 5 bases and the J gene end by 6 bases; junction bases not matched to a gene: 11. There are 16 residues in the CDR3.

With respect to this clone: The same CDR3 arises from other DNA sequences in this sample as well. The chain has TRBV19 and TRBJ1-5; the D gene is possibly TRBD1 (6 bases). The V and J ends lost 3 bases and 7 bases respectively, with 7 bases between them. The CDR3 extends over 12 amino acids. Germline CDR1 is LNHDA and CDR2 is SQIVND (reference sequence). CDR3 nucleotides: TGTGCCAGTAGTATTAGGGGGCAGCCCCAGCATTTT. It codes for CASSIRGQPQHF.

This chain connects TRBV25-1 to TRBJ1-6; 8 nucleotides align to TRBD1. V lost 7 bases and J lost 10; bases outside the gene matches: 6. The CDR3 runs 13 residues. The germline V gene has CDR1 MGHDK and CDR2 SYGVNS. In DNA form, the CDR3 reads TGTGCCAGCAAGGACAGGGAGGGATCACCCCTCCACTTT. This codes for CASKDREGSPLHF.

The gene calls are TRBV6-5 and TRBJ1-2, with 11 nucleotides matching TRBD1. In germline, CDR1 is MNHEY, CDR2 SVGAGI. The junction had 4 bases not matched to a gene; V was cut back by 7 bases and J by 6 bases. This CDR3 contains 13 residues. The CDR3 sequence is CASKGQGADGYTF. CDR3 in DNA: TGTGCCAGCAAAGGACAGGGGGCGGATGGCTACACCTTC.

The chain employs TRBV5-6 and TRBJ1-6, with 7 bases fitting TRBD1. The germline CDR1 and CDR2 sequences are SGHDT and YYEEEE. V gave up 0 bases and J gave up 3 bases; unmatched junction bases: 3. This CDR3 has 16 amino acids. CDR3 bases: TGTGCCAGCAGCTTGGAGGGGGCCTACTATAATTCACCCCTCCACTTT. Protein: CASSLEGAYYNSPLHF. Full variable domain (rest looked up from reference TRBV5-6 and TRBJ1-6): DAGVTQSPTHLIKTRGQQVTLRCSPKSGHDTVSWYQQALGQGPQFIFQYYEEEERQRGNFPDRFSGHQFPNYSSELNVNALLLGDSALYLCASSLEGAYYNSPLHFGNGTRLTVT.

The V call is TRBV10-1, the J call TRBJ2-7; 9 bases map to TRBD1. The germline CDR1 and CDR2 sequences are WNHNN and SYGVQD (reference sequence). The J segment lost 2 bases and the V segment lost 8 bases, leaving 22 bases of the junction unmatched. The CDR3 loop spans 19 amino acids. This CDR3 reads CASPPRPLQWDRVAYEQYV. Here the CDR3 DNA reads TGCGCCAGCCCCCCGAGGCCCCTACAGTGGGACAGGGTAGCCTACGAGCAGTACGTC.